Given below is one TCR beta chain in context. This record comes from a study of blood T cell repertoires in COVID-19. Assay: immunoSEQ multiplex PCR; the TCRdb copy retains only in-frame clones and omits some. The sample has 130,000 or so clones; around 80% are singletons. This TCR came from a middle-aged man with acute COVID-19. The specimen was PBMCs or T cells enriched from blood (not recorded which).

This chain's CDR3 is CASSFDQRSNEQFF. The CDR3 nucleotides read TGTGCCAGCAGCTTTGACCAGCGGTCCAATGAGCAGTTCTTC. The chain couples TRBV5-4 to TRBJ2-1, with D perhaps matching TRBD2 (5 bases). The CDR3 loop spans 14 amino acids. V dropped 2 bases and J dropped 6 bases, with 12 bases sitting between them. Looked up from germline, CDR1 is SGHNT and CDR2 is YYREEE (reference sequence).